The 27 T cell receptor beta chains below were found in one sample sequenced in a study of control samples from healthy donors and cancer patients. Sequencing used immunoSEQ multiplex PCR; TCRdb keeps in-frame clones, though not all of them. Counted here are more than 95,000 clones, approximately 90% occurring once; the ten biggest clones make up 1.1%. The specimen sequenced was PBMCs. All receptors derive from a woman aged 45-65 years with colorectal cancer.

The V and J genes are TRBV2 and TRBJ2-7, with 10 bases matching TRBD1. V shed 5 bases and J 0 bases; nucleotides not matched to a gene: 4. This CDR3 is 15 amino acids long. Germline V gene sequence: CDR1 SNHLY, CDR2 FYNNEI. CDR3: CASSRDRGSSYEQYF. As DNA, the CDR3 is TGTGCCAGCAGTAGGGACAGGGGAAGCTCCTACGAGCAGTACTTC.

This clone was seen only once. The chain recombines TRBV7-9 with TRBJ1-1; D call uncertain. Germline-derived CDR1 and CDR2 are SEHNR and FQNEAQ (reference sequence). This CDR3 contains 19 residues. Trimming shortened V by 6 bases and J by 0 bases, and 26 bases separated the two germline ends. The chain's CDR3 is CASRPRVARGGNLNTEAFF. In DNA form, the CDR3 reads TGTGCCAGCAGGCCACGGGTGGCTCGGGGTGGGAACTTGAACACTGAAGCTTTCTTT.

The CDR3: CASSDTTDTQYF. The CDR3 DNA sequence: TGTGCCAGCTCAGACACCACAGATACGCAGTATTTT. This chain connects TRBV28 to TRBJ2-3; D unresolved. Trimming removed 8 bases at V and 2 bases at J, with 8 bases between. In germline, CDR1 is MDHEN, CDR2 SYDVKM. This CDR3 is 12 amino acids long.

The chain carries TRBV7-8 and TRBJ1-1, with D uncertain. Per the germline V gene, CDR1 is SGHVS and CDR2 is FQNEAQ. V was clipped by 2 bases and J by 6 bases, with 19 bases between them. The CDR3 is 16 residues long. CDR3 protein: CASSLTSGQNFAEAFF. The CDR3 DNA sequence: TGTGCCAGCAGCTTAACGTCGGGTCAGAACTTTGCTGAAGCTTTCTTT. The full variable domain, with the rest looked up from reference TRBV7-8 and TRBJ1-1, is GAGVSQSPRYKVAKRGQDVALRCDPISGHVSLFWYQQALGQGPEFLTYFQNEAQLDKSGLPSDRFFAERPEGSVSTLKIQRTQQEDSAVYLCASSLTSGQNFAEAFFGQGTRLTVV.

The CDR3, as DNA: TGTGCCAGCAGTGAGGGGGGCGAGAACACTGAAGCTTTCTTT. It encodes CASSEGGENTEAFF. V usage is TRBV2 and J usage is TRBJ1-1, with a possible D match to TRBD1 (6 bases). This CDR3 comprises 14 residues. Germline V lookup: CDR1 SNHLY, CDR2 FYNNEI. V lost 3 bases and J lost 1, with 9 bases in between.

CDR3 in amino acids: CASSSSGGNEQFF. The DNA for the CDR3 is TGTGCCAGCAGCTCCAGTGGAGGGAATGAGCAGTTCTTC. V usage is TRBV7-3 and J usage is TRBJ2-1; tentative D call: TRBD2 (6 bases). CDR1 is SGHTA and CDR2 is FQGTGA in the germline V gene. This CDR3 spans 13 amino acids. Trimming removed 4 bases at V and 7 bases at J, with 11 bases between.

V is TRBV5-1 and J is TRBJ1-2, with 11 bases identical to TRBD1. CDR1 is SGHRS, CDR2 YFSETQ, per germline. This CDR3 has 14 residues. Germline trimming cut 4 bases from V and 8 bases from J; bases unmatched to any gene: 7. CDR3 sequence: CASSPGTGGLGYTF. CDR3 bases: TGCGCCAGCAGCCCCGGGACAGGGGGTTTAGGCTACACCTTC.

The J gene is TRBJ1-6, the V gene TRBV10-3, with a weak D call TRBD1 (5 bases). The CDR3 has 15 amino acids. V gave up 0 bases and J gave up 7 bases, with 10 bases separating them. The germline V gene encodes CDR1 ENHRY and CDR2 SYGVKD. This chain's CDR3 is CAISESGHTNSPLHF. The DNA of the CDR3 is TGTGCCATCAGTGAGTCAGGACACACAAATTCACCCCTCCACTTT.

The chain uses TRBV11-2 and TRBJ1-2; D perhaps matches TRBD1 (6 bases). Looked up from germline, CDR1 is SGHAT and CDR2 is FQNNGV. V lost 5 bases and J 2 bases, leaving 21 bases between the germline ends. The CDR3 is 17 residues long. As DNA, the CDR3 is TGTGCCAGCAGCCTTAGGGCGGGGACACGGGGCAACTATGGCTACACCTTC. This sequence encodes CASSLRAGTRGNYGYTF.

This chain connects TRBV10-3 to TRBJ1-1; 8 bases fit TRBD1. The germline V gene encodes CDR1 ENHRY and CDR2 SYGVKD. The length of the CDR3 is 15 residues. Germline trimming cut 4 bases from V and 4 bases from J; bases unmatched to any gene: 8. This CDR3 is CAISAGPGGTTEAFF. CDR3 DNA: TGTGCCATCAGTGCGGGACCAGGGGGCACCACTGAAGCTTTCTTT.

The gene calls are TRBV4-1 and TRBJ1-5; D not certain. The CDR3 loop spans 18 amino acids. The germline gives CDR1 MGHRA, CDR2 YSYEKL. The germline V and J ends were trimmed by 0 bases and 2 bases, with 17 bases remaining between them. The CDR3 DNA reads as TGCGCCAGCAGCCAAGACTTCGACGGCCGATTGGGCAATCAGCCCCAGCATTTT. It specifies CASSQDFDGRLGNQPQHF.

The chain has TRBV5-1 and TRBJ1-5, with D uncertain. The CDR3 is 15 residues long. Trimming left V 4 bases short and J 6 bases short, with 17 bases between. Germline lookup yields CDR1 SGHRS and CDR2 YFSETQ. CDR3 sequence reads: CASSPGSFGGQPQHF. The CDR3 DNA is TGCGCCAGCAGCCCCGGGTCCTTTGGCGGTCAGCCCCAGCATTTT.

The CDR3 loop is CAISEDQYGYTF. CDR3 DNA sequence: TGTGCCATCAGTGAAGATCAATATGGCTACACCTTC. The V gene is TRBV10-3, the J gene TRBJ1-2; no definite D call. Germline CDR1 reads ENHRY; CDR2 reads SYGVKD. Between the trimmed V and J ends, which lost 3 bases and 5 bases, there was a span of 7 bases. The CDR3 sequence is 12 residues long.

The V gene is TRBV11-1, the J gene TRBJ1-1; D unclear. Germline loops: CDR1 SGHAT, CDR2 FQDESV (reference sequence). CDR3 length: 14 residues. Trimming left V 0 bases short and J 13 bases short, with 18 bases between. The CDR3 DNA follows: TGTGCCAGCAGCTTAGCTCTCTTCCGGGCCCCAGTTTTCTTT. This sequence encodes CASSLALFRAPVFF.

CDR3 region: CASSLNNEQFF. For the CDR3, the DNA is TGTGCCAGCAGCCTCAACAATGAGCAGTTCTTC. This chain uses TRBV11-1 with TRBJ2-1; unclear D gene. Trimming cost V 5 bases and J 5 bases, with 4 bases left between them. The CDR3 consists of 11 residues. Germline loops: CDR1 SGHAT, CDR2 FQDESV (reference sequence).

V usage is TRBV25-1 and J usage is TRBJ2-5; D is tentatively TRBD1 or TRBD2 (5 bases each). This CDR3 contains 13 residues. Trimming took 5 bases from V and 1 from J, leaving 8 bases between them. Germline loops: CDR1 MGHDK, CDR2 SYGVNS. CDR3 sequence: CASSSGAQETQYF. The CDR3 DNA reads TGTGCCAGCAGTTCCGGGGCCCAAGAGACCCAGTACTTC.

The V call is TRBV5-1, the J call TRBJ1-3, with D unclear. Looked up from germline, CDR1 is SGHRS and CDR2 is YFSETQ. The CDR3 length is 16 residues. Trimming left V 0 bases short and J 0 bases short, with 10 bases between. The CDR3 here is CASSLGAASSGNTIYF. The CDR3 coding sequence is TGCGCCAGCAGCTTGGGGGCGGCCAGCTCTGGAAACACCATATATTTT.

V gene TRBV6-4 combines with J gene TRBJ1-5, with D maybe TRBD1 (5 bases). With 7 bases removed from V and 6 bases from J, the gap between germline ends came to 22 bases. The CDR3 is 16 residues long. The V gene's germline CDR1 is MRHNA and CDR2 SNTAGT. The CDR3 here is CASTPPWDRDLQPQHF. CDR3 sequence (DNA): TGTGCCAGCACCCCTCCGTGGGACCGAGATCTTCAGCCCCAGCATTTT.

V is TRBV19 and J is TRBJ2-3; D perhaps matches TRBD2 (5 bases). The CDR3 has 19 amino acids. Germline V gene sequence: CDR1 LNHDA, CDR2 SQIVND (reference sequence). V was trimmed by 3 bases and J by 0 bases, leaving 22 bases between them. CDR3 coding DNA: TGTGCCAGTAGTATTGGGTGGGAGTATGGAAGCGGAAGCACAGATACGCAGTATTTT. Encoded protein: CASSIGWEYGSGSTDTQYF.

The chain recombines TRBV7-6 with TRBJ1-6; 7 bases agree with TRBD1. The V segment lost 5 bases and the J segment 7 bases; nucleotides outside the gene matches: 5. CDR1 SGHVS and CDR2 FNYEAQ come from the germline V gene. This CDR3 is built from 14 residues. In DNA, the CDR3 is TGTGCCAGCAGCGGGGGGACAGTCAATTCACCCCTCCACTTT. This codes for CASSGGTVNSPLHF.

The gene calls are TRBV7-8 and TRBJ1-2; no clear D. V lost 5 bases, J lost 2 bases, and 21 bases lay in between. The CDR3 length is 17 residues. The germline V gene encodes CDR1 SGHVS and CDR2 FQNEAQ. CDR3 nucleotides: TGTGCCAGCAGCCTCGAACGTAGGCCTATACTAAACTATGGCTACACCTTC. Its translation: CASSLERRPILNYGYTF.

This clone was counted only a few times. The chain joins TRBV18 to TRBJ1-2, with no clear D. Germline-derived CDR1 and CDR2 are KGHSH and LQKENI. V was pared by 6 bases and J by 1 base, with 9 bases between. This CDR3 spans 13 amino acids. CDR3 in amino acids: CASSVGFNYGYTF. CDR3 nucleotides: TGTGCCAGCTCGGTCGGTTTTAACTATGGCTACACCTTC.

This clone was counted a few times. V is TRBV6-6 and J is TRBJ2-2; 7 nucleotides agree with TRBD2. The CDR3 spans 15 residues. Germline V gene lookup returns CDR1 MNHNY and CDR2 SVGAGI (reference sequence). J was trimmed by 8 bases and V by 6 bases; bases with no gene match: 12. The CDR3 reads CASSSGTMYPGELFF. CDR3 DNA: TGTGCCAGCAGCTCCGGGACTATGTACCCGGGGGAGCTGTTTTTT.

V and J are TRBV5-1 and TRBJ2-3; 8 nucleotides match TRBD1. Germline CDR1 reads SGHRS; CDR2 reads YFSETQ. This CDR3 is built from 16 residues. After removal of 2 bases from V and 5 bases from J, the junction contained 10 bases not matched to a gene. The DNA of the CDR3 is TGCGCCAGCAGCTTTTTACAGGGGGAAGTGGAAGATACGCAGTATTTT. This translates into CASSFLQGEVEDTQYF.

The rearrangement links TRBV19 to TRBJ2-7; TRBD2 aligns across 7 bases. This CDR3 is built from 15 residues. Per the germline V gene, CDR1 is LNHDA and CDR2 is SQIVND (reference sequence). The trim removed 5 bases at V and 1 base at J, leaving 8 bases unmatched. The CDR3 DNA follows: TGTGCCAGTAGTTTGGGGAGGGAGGTTTCCTACGAGCAGTACTTC. It encodes CASSLGREVSYEQYF.

The gene calls are TRBV7-9 and TRBJ1-2; D possibly corresponds to TRBD1 (5 bases). This CDR3 is built from 13 residues. Trimming removed 4 bases at V and 3 bases at J, with 9 bases between. The germline V gene encodes CDR1 SEHNR and CDR2 FQNEAQ (reference sequence). In DNA, the CDR3 is TGTGCCAGCAGCTCTTTGGGGCACTATGGCTACACCTTC. Its protein is CASSSLGHYGYTF. Based on the CDR3 plus reference TRBV7-9 and TRBJ1-2, the full variable domain is DTGVSQNPRHKITKRGQNVTFRCDPISEHNRLYWYRQTLGQGPEFLTYFQNEAQLEKSRLLSDRFSAERPKGSFSTLEIQRTEQGDSAMYLCASSSLGHYGYTFGSGTRLTVV.

The rearrangement joins TRBV5-8 to TRBJ1-3, with TRBD1 as a possible D gene (6 bases). Trimming took 1 base from V and 3 from J, leaving 17 bases between them. The CDR3 is made up of 17 amino acids. From germline, CDR1 is SGHTS and CDR2 YDEGEE. The CDR3: CASSLFGGGLDGNTIYF. CDR3 DNA: TGTGCCAGCAGCTTGTTTGGCGGGGGGCTGGATGGAAACACCATATATTTT.